This T cell receptor beta chain was captured in a study of cytomegalovirus exposure and HLA in healthy donors. General study findings and limits: Further analysis was carried out later, and it showed several of the most significant clusters appearing linked to common viral pathogens. Most TCRs appeared rarely, but some public TCRs recurred in many donors.

About this clone itself: The antigen is unknown.

V shed 5 bases, J shed 8 bases, and the junction held 2 bases outside the gene matches. Germline assignment: CDR1 SGHRS and CDR2 YFSETQ. CDR3 length: 12 amino acids. This PCR relied on a set of 60 Vbeta primers and 13 Jbeta primers. Sequenced by immunoSEQ multiplex PCR; TCRdb stores in-frame clones only, minus some. Its clone listing holds under 40,000 clones. The source is a woman between 35 and 50 years old in good health and CMV-seropositive. Sequenced sample: PBMCs. The chain uses TRBV5-1 and TRBJ2-4, with 9 nucleotides matching TRBD1. CDR3 region: CASRGQGYIQYF. CDR3 nucleotides: TGCGCCAGCAGGGGACAGGGATACATTCAGTACTTC.